This T cell receptor beta chain originates from a study of cytomegalovirus exposure and HLA in healthy donors. Study observations and caveats: By HLA locus, TCR association rates varied in a later analysis, with DRB1 showing the most and HLA-C the fewest. In a later analysis, at a false discovery rate of 0.05, 15,000 to 20,000 TCR beta sequences matched HLA alleles. Rarity held for most TCR sequences, but there were some public TCRs that occurred in many donors.

PCR used 60 Vbeta primers and 13 Jbeta primers. Here immunoSEQ multiplex PCR was the method, and the copy in TCRdb shows in-frame clones only, minus some. In total, the table holds approximately 77,000 clones. A word on this clone: Its specificity is unknown.

The receptor comes from a man aged 25 to 40 in good health and CMV-seronegative. Material for sequencing was PBMCs.

DNA for the CDR3: TGTGCCAGCAGCACCGGGACAGGCGGTCAGCCCCAGCATTTT. Its translation is CASSTGTGGQPQHF. This chain connects TRBV5-5 to TRBJ1-5; 8 nucleotides align to TRBD1. Germline V gene data show CDR1 as SGHKS and CDR2 as YYEKEE (reference sequence). The CDR3 is 14 residues long. Trimming at V came to 4 bases and at J to 6 bases, leaving 6 bases not matched to a gene.